The rows below give T cell receptor beta chains drawn from one sample of a study of cytomegalovirus exposure and HLA in healthy donors. Here immunoSEQ multiplex PCR was the method, and the copy in TCRdb shows in-frame clones only, minus some. The sample holds 74,000 or so clones, around 80% seen once. The sequenced sample consisted of PBMCs. These receptor sequences come from a man between 50 and 59 years old in good health and CMV-seropositive. CDR3s include the opening cysteine and the closing phenylalanine or tryptophan. Fields, in order: J gene, V gene, D gene, CDR3 protein. D genes are given only for firm matches.

TRBJ1-4,TRBV2,NA,CASSSTGTTNEKLFF
TRBJ2-3,TRBV6-4,TRBD2,CASSPLAEGDTQYF
TRBJ1-4,TRBV7-9,TRBD1,CASSLTGSDEKLFF
TRBJ2-7,TRBV9,NA,CASSVAGLHGYEQYF
TRBJ2-3,TRBV9,NA,CASSVEVSARTDTQYF
TRBJ2-2,TRBV2,TRBD2,CASRGLAGGNTGELFF
TRBJ1-5,TRBV19,NA,CASRTLLDQPQHF
TRBJ1-5,TRBV5-4,NA,CASSLGPGPQHF
TRBJ1-4,TRBV5-1,NA,CASSRGSDEKLFF
TRBJ2-7,TRBV7-9,NA,CASSLGEKNHEQYF
TRBJ2-5,TRBV4-1,TRBD2,CASSRPGLANQETQYF
TRBJ2-1,TRBV7-3,NA,CASSPPGAYNEQFF
TRBJ1-2,TRBV5-1,TRBD1,CASSLDTTGGNTF
TRBJ2-1,TRBV19,TRBD2,CASSMGLAEYNEQFF
TRBJ2-7,TRBV6-1,TRBD2,CASSGGLAVTYEQYF
TRBJ1-2,TRBV5-4,NA,CASSLDIYGGGTDYGYTF
TRBJ1-4,TRBV14,NA,CASSQETLSGVEKLFF
TRBJ2-3,TRBV5-1,TRBD2,CGSRLLAGVDTQYF
TRBJ2-1,TRBV18,NA,CASSPPGRRVNEQFF
TRBJ2-5,TRBV2,TRBD2,CASKRDRSLETQYF
TRBJ1-3,TRBV19,NA,CASSIVKAPGRRNTIYF
TRBJ2-7,TRBV27,NA,CASSKDSSYEQYF
TRBJ2-7,TRBV14,NA,CASSLFADSWFEQYF
TRBJ2-5,TRBV5-1,TRBD2,CASSRGLAGARETQYF
TRBJ1-5,TRBV19,NA,CATWEETGNQPQHF
TRBJ2-5,TRBV7-2,NA,CASSSPTGLGGETQYF
TRBJ2-1,TRBV5-4,TRBD2,CASSLAGAGGLGNEQFF
TRBJ2-7,TRBV7-2,TRBD2,CASSFWAGASYEQYF
TRBJ1-1,TRBV7-9,TRBD1,CSSSFPGQGSEAFF
TRBJ2-7,TRBV6-4,NA,CASSVRRGGEQYF
TRBJ1-1,TRBV18,NA,CASSPLDSLNTEAFF
TRBJ1-1,TRBV6-6,TRBD1,CASERQGVNTEAFF
TRBJ1-5,TRBV5-1,NA,CASSLAGGGNQPQHF
TRBJ1-5,TRBV11-1,NA,CASSTAFGQPQHF
TRBJ2-5,TRBV30,NA,CAWRGVETQYF
TRBJ2-3,TRBV7-3,TRBD2,CASSFVGGGDTQYF
TRBJ2-7,TRBV25-1,TRBD2,CASSGGTSGRRLTYEQYF
TRBJ2-1,TRBV30,TRBD2,CAWEDGGSSYNEQFF
TRBJ2-5,TRBV30,NA,CAWGLQETQYF
TRBJ1-5,TRBV6-1,NA,CASSELREMTSNQPQHF